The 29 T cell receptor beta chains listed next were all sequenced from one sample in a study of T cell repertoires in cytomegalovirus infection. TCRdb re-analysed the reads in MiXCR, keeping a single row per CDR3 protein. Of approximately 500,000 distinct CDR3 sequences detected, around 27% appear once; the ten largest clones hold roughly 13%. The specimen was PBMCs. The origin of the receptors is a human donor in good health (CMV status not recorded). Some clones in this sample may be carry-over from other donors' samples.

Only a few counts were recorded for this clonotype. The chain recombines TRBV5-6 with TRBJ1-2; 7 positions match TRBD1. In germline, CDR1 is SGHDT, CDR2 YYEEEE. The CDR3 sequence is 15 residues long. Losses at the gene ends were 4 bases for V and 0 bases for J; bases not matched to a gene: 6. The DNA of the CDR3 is TGTGCCAGCAGCATCCGACAGGGAGCTAACTATGGCTACACCTTC. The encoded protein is CASSIRQGANYGYTF.

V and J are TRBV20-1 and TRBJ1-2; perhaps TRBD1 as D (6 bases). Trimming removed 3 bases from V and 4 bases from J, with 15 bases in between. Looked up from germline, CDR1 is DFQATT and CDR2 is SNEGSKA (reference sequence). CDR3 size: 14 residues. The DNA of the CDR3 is TGCAGTGCTAGCGCTCAGGGGCGGGCCTATGGCTACACCTTC. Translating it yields CSASAQGRAYGYTF.

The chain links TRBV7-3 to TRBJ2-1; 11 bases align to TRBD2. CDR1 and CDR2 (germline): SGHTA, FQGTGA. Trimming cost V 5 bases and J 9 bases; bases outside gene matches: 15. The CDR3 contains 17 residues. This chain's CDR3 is CASSPHSTSGSGSEQFF. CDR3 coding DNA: TGTGCCAGCAGCCCCCACAGTACTAGCGGGAGTGGGAGTGAGCAGTTCTTC.

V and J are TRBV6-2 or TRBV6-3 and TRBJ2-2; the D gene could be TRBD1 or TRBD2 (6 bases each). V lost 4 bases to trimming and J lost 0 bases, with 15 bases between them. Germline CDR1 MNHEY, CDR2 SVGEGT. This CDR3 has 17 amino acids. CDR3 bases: TGTGCCAGCAGTTCCGCGGGACAAAACGCGAACACCGGGGAGCTGTTTTTT. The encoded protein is CASSSAGQNANTGELFF.

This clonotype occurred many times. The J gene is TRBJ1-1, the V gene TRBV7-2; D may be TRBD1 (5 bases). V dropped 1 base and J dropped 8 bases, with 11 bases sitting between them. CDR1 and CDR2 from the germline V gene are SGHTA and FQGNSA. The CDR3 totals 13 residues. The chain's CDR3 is CASSLEGPAEAFF. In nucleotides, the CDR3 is TGTGCCAGCAGCTTAGAGGGGCCAGCGGAAGCTTTCTTT.

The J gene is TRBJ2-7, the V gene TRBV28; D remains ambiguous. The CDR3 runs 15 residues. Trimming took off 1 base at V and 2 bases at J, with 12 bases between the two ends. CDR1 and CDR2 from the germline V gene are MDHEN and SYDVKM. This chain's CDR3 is CASSLSGNSAYEQYF. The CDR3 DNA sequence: TGTGCCAGCAGTTTATCTGGCAATTCGGCCTACGAGCAGTACTTC.

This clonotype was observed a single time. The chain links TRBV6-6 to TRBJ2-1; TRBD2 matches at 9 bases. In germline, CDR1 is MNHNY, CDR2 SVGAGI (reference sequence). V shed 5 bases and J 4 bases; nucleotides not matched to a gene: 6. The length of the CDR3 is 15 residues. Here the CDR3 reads CASSASGAKYNEQFF. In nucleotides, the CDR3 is TGTGCCAGCAGTGCTAGCGGGGCCAAGTACAATGAGCAGTTCTTC.

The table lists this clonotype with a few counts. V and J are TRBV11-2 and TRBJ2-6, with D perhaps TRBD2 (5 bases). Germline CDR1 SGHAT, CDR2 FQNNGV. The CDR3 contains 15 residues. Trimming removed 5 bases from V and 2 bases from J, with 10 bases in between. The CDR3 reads CASSATRAGANVLTF. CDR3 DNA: TGTGCCAGCAGCGCTACGCGGGCTGGGGCCAACGTCCTGACTTTC.

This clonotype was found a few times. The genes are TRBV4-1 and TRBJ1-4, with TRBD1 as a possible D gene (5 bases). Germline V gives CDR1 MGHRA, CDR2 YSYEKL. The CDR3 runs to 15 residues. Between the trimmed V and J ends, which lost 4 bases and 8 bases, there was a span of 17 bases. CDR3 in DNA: TGCGCCAGCAGCCGCGGGACGGCCGGGGGGGAAAAACTGTTTTTT. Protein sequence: CASSRGTAGGEKLFF.

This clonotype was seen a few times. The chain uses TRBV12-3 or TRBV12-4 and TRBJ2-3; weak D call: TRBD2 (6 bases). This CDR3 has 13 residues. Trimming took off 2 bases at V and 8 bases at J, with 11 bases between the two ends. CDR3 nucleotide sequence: TGTGCCAGCAGTTTAACGGGGGACGCTACGCAGTATTTT. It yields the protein CASSLTGDATQYF.

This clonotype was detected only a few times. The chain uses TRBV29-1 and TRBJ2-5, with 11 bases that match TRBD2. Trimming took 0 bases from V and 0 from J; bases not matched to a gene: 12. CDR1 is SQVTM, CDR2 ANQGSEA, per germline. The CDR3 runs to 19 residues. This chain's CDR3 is CSVEDPPSGRRGHQETQYF. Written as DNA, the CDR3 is TGCAGCGTTGAAGATCCCCCTAGCGGGAGGCGTGGACACCAAGAGACCCAGTACTTC.

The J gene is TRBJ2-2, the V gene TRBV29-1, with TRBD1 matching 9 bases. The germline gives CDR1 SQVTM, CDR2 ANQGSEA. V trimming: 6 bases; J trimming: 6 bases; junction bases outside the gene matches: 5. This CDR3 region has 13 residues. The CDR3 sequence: CSVGTGLSGELFF. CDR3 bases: TGCAGCGTCGGGACAGGGTTATCCGGGGAGCTGTTTTTT.

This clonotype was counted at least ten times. The CDR3 is CASSLPRSSQETQYF. CDR3 coding DNA: TGTGCCAGCAGCTTACCCCGGAGCTCTCAAGAGACCCAGTACTTC. This chain connects TRBV7-9 to TRBJ2-5, with unresolved D. V was cut by 2 bases and J by 2 bases, with 12 bases left in between. Germline assignment: CDR1 SEHNR and CDR2 FQNEAQ (reference sequence). The CDR3 consists of 15 residues.

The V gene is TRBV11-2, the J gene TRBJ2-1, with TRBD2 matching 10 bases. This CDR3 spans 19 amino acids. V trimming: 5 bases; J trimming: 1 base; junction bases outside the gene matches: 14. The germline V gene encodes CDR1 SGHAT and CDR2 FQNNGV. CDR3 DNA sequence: TGTGCCAGCAGCCCAAGGCTAGCGGGAGCTTCCTTTTCCTACAATGAGCAGTTCTTC. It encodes CASSPRLAGASFSYNEQFF.

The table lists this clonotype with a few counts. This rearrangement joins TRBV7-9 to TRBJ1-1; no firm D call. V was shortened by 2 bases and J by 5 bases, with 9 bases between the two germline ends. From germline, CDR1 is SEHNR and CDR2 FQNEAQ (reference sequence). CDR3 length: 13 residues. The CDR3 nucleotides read TGTGCCAGCAGCTTATCCGACTTGACTGAAGCTTTCTTT. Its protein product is CASSLSDLTEAFF. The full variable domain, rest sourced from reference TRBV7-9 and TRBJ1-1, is DTGVSQNPRHKITKRGQNVTFRCDPISEHNRLYWYRQTLGQGPEFLTYFQNEAQLEKSRLLSDRFSAERPKGSFSTLEIQRTEQGDSAMYLCASSLSDLTEAFFGQGTRLTVV.

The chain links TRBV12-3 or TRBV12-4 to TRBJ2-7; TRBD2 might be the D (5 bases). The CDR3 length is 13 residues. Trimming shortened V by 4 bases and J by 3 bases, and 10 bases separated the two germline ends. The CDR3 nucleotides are TGTGCCAGCAGTTACGGAGGAAACTACGAGCAGTACGTC. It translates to CASSYGGNYEQYV.

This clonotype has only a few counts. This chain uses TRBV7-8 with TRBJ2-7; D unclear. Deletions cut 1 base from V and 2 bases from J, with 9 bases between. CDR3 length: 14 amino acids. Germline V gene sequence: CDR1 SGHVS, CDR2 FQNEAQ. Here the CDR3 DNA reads TGTGCCAGCAGCTTAGGGCAGATAACCTACGAGCAGTACGTC. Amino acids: CASSLGQITYEQYV.

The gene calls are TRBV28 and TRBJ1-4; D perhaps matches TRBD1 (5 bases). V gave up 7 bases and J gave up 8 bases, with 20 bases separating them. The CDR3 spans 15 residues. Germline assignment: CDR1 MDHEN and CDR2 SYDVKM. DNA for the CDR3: TGTGCCAGCAATTCGGGACGCGCTAGCGGCGAAAAACTGTTTTTT. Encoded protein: CASNSGRASGEKLFF.

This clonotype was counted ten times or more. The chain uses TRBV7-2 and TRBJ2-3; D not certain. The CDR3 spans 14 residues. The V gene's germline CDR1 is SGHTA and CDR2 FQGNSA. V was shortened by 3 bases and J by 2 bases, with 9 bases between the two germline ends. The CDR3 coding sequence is TGTGCCAGCAGCTTCCGAAGGGACACAGATACGCAGTATTTT. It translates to CASSFRRDTDTQYF.

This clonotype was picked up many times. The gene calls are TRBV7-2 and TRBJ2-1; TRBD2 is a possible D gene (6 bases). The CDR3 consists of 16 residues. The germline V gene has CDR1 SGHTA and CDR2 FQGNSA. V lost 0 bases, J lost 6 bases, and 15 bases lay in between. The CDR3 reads CASSLAILARSNEQFF. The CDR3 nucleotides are TGTGCCAGCAGCTTAGCAATACTAGCCCGGTCCAATGAGCAGTTCTTC.

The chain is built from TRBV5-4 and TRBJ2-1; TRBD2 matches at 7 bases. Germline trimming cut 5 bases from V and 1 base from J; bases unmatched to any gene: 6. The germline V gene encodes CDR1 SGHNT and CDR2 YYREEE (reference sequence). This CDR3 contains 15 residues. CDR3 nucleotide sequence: TGTGCCAGCAGAGGCGGGAGAGTGTCCTACAATGAGCAGTTCTTC. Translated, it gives CASRGGRVSYNEQFF.

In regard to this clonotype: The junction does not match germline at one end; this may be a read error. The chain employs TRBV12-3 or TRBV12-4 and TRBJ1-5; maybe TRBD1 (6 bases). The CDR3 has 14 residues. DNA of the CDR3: TGTGCCAGCAGTCGACAGGCCTTCAATCATCCCCAGCATTTT. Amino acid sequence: CASSRQAFNHPQHF.

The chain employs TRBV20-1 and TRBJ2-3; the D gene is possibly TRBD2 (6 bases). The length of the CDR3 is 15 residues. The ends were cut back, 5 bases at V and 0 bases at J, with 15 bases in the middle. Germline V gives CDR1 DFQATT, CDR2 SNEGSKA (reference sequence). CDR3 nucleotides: TGCAGTGCTGCCCGACCTAGCGTCAGCACAGATACGCAGTATTTT. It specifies CSAARPSVSTDTQYF.

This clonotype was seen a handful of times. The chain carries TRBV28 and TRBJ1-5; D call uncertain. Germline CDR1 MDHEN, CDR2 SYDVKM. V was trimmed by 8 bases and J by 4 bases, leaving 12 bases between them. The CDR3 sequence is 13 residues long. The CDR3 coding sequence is TGTGCCAGCGTTAGTGAGTCGAATCAGCCCCAGCATTTT. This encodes CASVSESNQPQHF.

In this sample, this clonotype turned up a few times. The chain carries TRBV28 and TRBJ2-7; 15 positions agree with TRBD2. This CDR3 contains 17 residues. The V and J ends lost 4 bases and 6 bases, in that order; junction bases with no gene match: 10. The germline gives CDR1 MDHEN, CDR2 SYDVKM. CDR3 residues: CASSSGLAGGRVSEQYV. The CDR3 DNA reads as TGTGCCAGCAGTTCCGGACTAGCGGGAGGGCGAGTCAGCGAGCAGTACGTC.

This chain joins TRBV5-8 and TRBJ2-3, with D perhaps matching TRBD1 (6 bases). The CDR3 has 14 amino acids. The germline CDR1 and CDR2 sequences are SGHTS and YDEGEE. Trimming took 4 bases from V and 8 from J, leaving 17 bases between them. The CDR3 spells CASSQTGAVGTQYF. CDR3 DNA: TGTGCCAGCAGCCAGACAGGCGCCGTGGGTACGCAGTATTTT. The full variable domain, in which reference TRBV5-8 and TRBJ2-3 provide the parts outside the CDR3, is EAGVTQSPTHLIKTRGQQATLRCSPISGHTSVYWYQQALGLGLQFLLWYDEGEERNRGNFPPRFSGRQFPNYSSELNVNALELEDSALYLCASSQTGAVGTQYFGPGTRLTVL.

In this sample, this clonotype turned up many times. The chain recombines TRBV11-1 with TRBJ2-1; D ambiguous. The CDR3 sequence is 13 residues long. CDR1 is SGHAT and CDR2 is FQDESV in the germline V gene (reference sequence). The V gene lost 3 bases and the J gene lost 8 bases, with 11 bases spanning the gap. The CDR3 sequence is CASSFSRADEQFF. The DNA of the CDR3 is TGTGCCAGCAGCTTCTCTAGGGCCGATGAGCAGTTCTTC.

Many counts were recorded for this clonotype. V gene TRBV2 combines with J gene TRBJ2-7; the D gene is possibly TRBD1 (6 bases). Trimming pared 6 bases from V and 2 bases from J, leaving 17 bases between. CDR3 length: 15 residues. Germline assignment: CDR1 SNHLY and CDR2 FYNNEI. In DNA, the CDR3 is TGTGCCAGCAGGGTCTCCAGACAGGACCCCTACGAGCAGTACGTC. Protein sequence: CASRVSRQDPYEQYV.

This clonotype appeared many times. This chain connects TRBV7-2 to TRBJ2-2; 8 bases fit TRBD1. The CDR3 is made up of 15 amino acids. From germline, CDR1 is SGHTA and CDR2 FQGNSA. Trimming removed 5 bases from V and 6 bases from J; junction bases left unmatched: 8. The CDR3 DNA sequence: TGTGCCAGCAGCCCGAAGGACAGGGCGCCCGGGGAGCTGTTTTTT. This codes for CASSPKDRAPGELFF. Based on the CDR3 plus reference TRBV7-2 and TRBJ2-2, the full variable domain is GAGVSQSPSNKVTEKGKDVELRCDPISGHTALYWYRQSLGQGLEFLIYFQGNSAPDKSGLPSDRFSAERTGGSVSTLTIQRTQQEDSAVYLCASSPKDRAPGELFFGEGSRLTVL.